This is a list of T cell receptor beta chains from one sample in a study of blood T cell repertoires in COVID-19. Generated by immunoSEQ multiplex PCR, the TCRdb table keeps only in-frame clones and is missing some. The repertoire has roughly 500,000 clones, 80% to 90% of them found once; the top ten carry about 3.2%. The sequenced sample consisted of peripheral blood. These receptor sequences come from a human donor in a cohort sampled during active COVID-19. CDR3s include the opening cysteine and the closing phenylalanine or tryptophan. The D gene is left open where the match is weak. Size tells how often a clone was seen (once, few, many) or the class of an expanded clone, and some rows leave it out.

D gene	clone size	V gene	J gene	CDR3 DNA	CDR3 protein
-	-	TRBV20-1	TRBJ2-5	TGCAGTGCTCCCCGGGAGACCCAGTACTTC	CSAPRETQYF
-	once	TRBV6-6	TRBJ1-1	TGTGCCAGCAGCTCGGGCCTGACAGGTGAAGCTTTCTTT	CASSSGLTGEAFF
TRBD2	-	TRBV7-3	TRBJ2-1	TGTGCCAGCAGCAGTCCCCTAGCGGGAGGACGTGAGCAGTTCTTC	CASSSPLAGGREQFF
-	-	TRBV10-2	TRBJ1-3	TGCGCCAGCAGTGAGCGAGGGGGCTCTGGAAACACCATATATTTT	CASSERGGSGNTIYF
-	-	TRBV9	TRBJ1-1	TGTGCCAGCAGCGTAAGTACTGGTCACCAACGAATGAACACTGAAGCTTTCTTT	CASSVSTGHQRMNTEAFF
-	-	TRBV5-1	TRBJ1-1	TGCGCCAGCAGCTTGGAAGCAAGACTGGGCACTGAAGCTTTCTTT	CASSLEARLGTEAFF
TRBD1	-	TRBV28	TRBJ1-5	TGTGCCAGCGACAGGGGAGGTTTTCAGCCCCAGCATTTT	CASDRGGFQPQHF
TRBD2	-	TRBV7-8	TRBJ2-3	TGTGCCAGCAGCATGGCCTGGGGGCGGGAGGGCGCAGATACGCAGTATTTT	CASSMAWGREGADTQYF
TRBD1	-	TRBV7-9	TRBJ1-1	TGTGCCAGCAGCCACCAGGACAGGCAGAACACTGAAGCTTTCTTT	CASSHQDRQNTEAFF
TRBD1	-	TRBV9	TRBJ1-2	TGTGCCAGCAGCGTAGCCGACAGGGGGTATGGCTACACCTTC	CASSVADRGYGYTF
TRBD2	-	TRBV5-4	TRBJ2-2	TGTGCCAGCAGTTGGCGGACTAGCGGGAGTATCAGGGAGCTGTTTTTT	CASSWRTSGSIRELFF
-	-	TRBV7-2	TRBJ2-1	TGTGCCAGCAGCTTAGTGCCCTTGGGCTACTACAATGAGCAGTTCTTC	CASSLVPLGYYNEQFF
-	-	TRBV2	TRBJ2-7	TGTGCCAGCCGGAGGGAGTCCTACGAGCAGTACTTC	CASRRESYEQYF
TRBD2	-	TRBV6-5	TRBJ2-3	TGTGCCAGCATGACTAGCGGGAGTAAAAATACGCAGTATTTT	CASMTSGSKNTQYF
TRBD1	-	TRBV10-3	TRBJ1-1	TGTGCCATCAGTGGGGTACCGGGACAGGGCTCTGAAGCTTTCTTT	CAISGVPGQGSEAFF
TRBD1	-	TRBV6-5	TRBJ2-7	TGTGCCAGCAGGGATGACAGGGCCCGGTACGAGCAGTACTTC	CASRDDRARYEQYF
-	-	TRBV6-2/TRBV6-3	TRBJ2-3	TGTGCCAGCAGCCCCCGGGGGAGCGTGAGCACAGATACGCAGTATTTT	CASSPRGSVSTDTQYF
TRBD1	-	TRBV19	TRBJ1-1	TGTGCCAGTAGGTTTCAGGGGGCGGTGACTGAAGCTTTCTTT	CASRFQGAVTEAFF
-	-	TRBV3-1/TRBV3-2	TRBJ2-1	TGTGCCAGCAGTTCGGACATTGGCTCCTACAATGAGCAGTTCTTC	CASSSDIGSYNEQFF
-	-	TRBV7-2	TRBJ2-7	TGTGCCAGCAGCCGTCCAGGGCCTGGCTACGAGCAGTACTTC	CASSRPGPGYEQYF
TRBD1	-	TRBV3-1/TRBV3-2	TRBJ2-7	TGTGCCAGCAGCCGACGGGACAGGACCTACGAGCAGTACTTC	CASSRRDRTYEQYF
TRBD1	-	TRBV18	TRBJ1-5	TGTGCCAGCTCACCGAGCAGGGGGAATCAGCCCCAGCATTTT	CASSPSRGNQPQHF
TRBD1	-	TRBV28	TRBJ1-1	TGTGCCAGCAGTTTAGATCCCGGGACAGCTGAAGCTTTCTTT	CASSLDPGTAEAFF
TRBD1	-	TRBV10-3	TRBJ1-1	TGTGCCAACTCCGCCGACAGGGGCGGTCACACTGAAGCTTTCTTT	CANSADRGGHTEAFF
TRBD1	-	TRBV7-2	TRBJ1-1	TGTGCCAGCAGCTACCGACCGGGACAGGGAATCAAAAACACTGAAGCTTTCTTT	CASSYRPGQGIKNTEAFF
-	-	TRBV30	TRBJ2-1	TGTGCCTGGAGTGTACAGGTTAGTGAGCAGTTCTTC	CAWSVQVSEQFF
TRBD1	-	TRBV15	TRBJ2-4	TGTGCCACCAGCAGAGAGGGGACAGGGGCGGCCAAAAACATTCAGTACTTC	CATSREGTGAAKNIQYF
TRBD1	-	TRBV12-3/TRBV12-4	TRBJ2-7	TGTGCCAGCAGTCGGGACAGTACTTACGAGCAGTACTTC	CASSRDSTYEQYF
-	-	TRBV15	TRBJ2-2	TGTGCCACCAGCAGAAAGACTAGTGGGCCCGGGGAGCTGTTTTTT	CATSRKTSGPGELFF
TRBD1	-	TRBV2	TRBJ1-5	TGTGCCAGTTCCGGGACAGGGGGCAGTCAGCCCCAGCATTTT	CASSGTGGSQPQHF
-	-	TRBV6-1	TRBJ2-7	TGTGCCAGCAGTGAGATACAGGAAGGGTGGCAGTACTTC	CASSEIQEGWQYF
-	-	TRBV19	TRBJ1-4	TGTGCCAGTAGTATCCAGGAAATCAGGACTAATGAAAAACTGTTTTTT	CASSIQEIRTNEKLFF
-	-	TRBV18	TRBJ1-3	TGTGCCAGCTCACCAGTTGGCGTTCGGGACTCTGGAAACACCATATATTTT	CASSPVGVRDSGNTIYF
-	-	TRBV6-5	TRBJ1-2	TGTGCCAGCAGTTACGTATCGGGTAATGGCTACACCTTC	CASSYVSGNGYTF
-	-	TRBV7-8	TRBJ1-2	TGTGCCAGCAGCACCCCCCCCACGGCGGGCTCCCTTGGCTACACCTTC	CASSTPPTAGSLGYTF
TRBD1	-	TRBV19	TRBJ1-4	TGTGCCAGTACTAACAGGGGCCTTAGTGAAAAACTGTTTTTT	CASTNRGLSEKLFF
-	-	TRBV11-2	TRBJ1-1	TGTGCCAGCAGCTTAGCTCGGGGAGAATCCACTGAAGCTTTCTTT	CASSLARGESTEAFF
-	-	TRBV4-2	TRBJ1-3	TGTGCCAGCAGCCAAGCCGGGACACCGAGCTCTGGAAACACCATATATTTT	CASSQAGTPSSGNTIYF
-	-	TRBV27	TRBJ1-4	TGTGCCAGCAGTTGGCAGGGTGGTGAAAAACTGTTTTTT	CASSWQGGEKLFF
TRBD1	-	TRBV7-9	TRBJ1-4	TGTGCCAGCAGCTCTGGACAGGGAGGAAAACTGTTTTTT	CASSSGQGGKLFF
-	-	TRBV7-2	TRBJ1-5	TGTGCCAGCAGTACGGCGGGTCAGCCCCAGCATTTT	CASSTAGQPQHF
-	-	TRBV7-2	TRBJ2-7	TGTGCCAGCAGCTCGCCCTCTAGCGCCTTCTACGAGCAGTACTTC	CASSSPSSAFYEQYF
-	-	TRBV10-3	TRBJ1-2	TGTGCCATCAGCCTTGGGGGGGACCCTAACTATGGCTACACCTTC	CAISLGGDPNYGYTF
TRBD1	-	TRBV28	TRBJ1-5	TGTGCCAGCAGTTCTCCCTCGACAGGGGGCCTCCAGCCCCAGCATTTT	CASSSPSTGGLQPQHF
-	-	TRBV6-5	TRBJ1-1	TGTGCCACCGAACAGAACACTGAAGCTTTCTTT	CATEQNTEAFF
TRBD1	-	TRBV19	TRBJ2-3	TGTGCCAGTAGTACAACAGGGGGCCCCAGCACAGATACGCAGTATTTT	CASSTTGGPSTDTQYF
-	-	TRBV20-1	TRBJ2-1	TGCAGTGCTAGAGACGAGGCGGAGCAGTTCTTC	CSARDEAEQFF
TRBD2	few	TRBV20-1	TRBJ2-1	TGCAGTGCTAGTGTTAGCGGGTTCTCCTACAATGAGCAGTTCTTC	CSASVSGFSYNEQFF
-	-	TRBV7-3	TRBJ2-5	TGTGCCAGCAGCTTAGGGACAAAGGAGACCCAGTACTTC	CASSLGTKETQYF
-	-	TRBV9	TRBJ1-4	TGTGCCAGCAGCGTAGGTCTTCTCGCGGATGAAAAACTGTTTTTT	CASSVGLLADEKLFF